This section outlines one T cell receptor (beta chain) sequence together with its context. Antigen: not known. V gave up 6 bases and J gave up 7 bases, with 18 bases separating them. Germline V gene sequence: CDR1 LNHDA, CDR2 SQIVND (reference sequence). The CDR3 has 15 amino acids. The sample is drawn from a study of T cell responses to AZD1222 COVID-19 vaccine. Points from the study as a whole: The peak T cell response came first, and repertoires were sampled only after it. Only a handful of AZD1222 recipients, about six in all, had baseline seropositivity. Targeting of unmutated variant regions was reportedly seen in nearly half of spike-specific TCRs. Spike-specific TCR breadth and depth were elevated following two AZD1222 doses.

Assay used: immunoSEQ multiplex PCR; TCRdb lists only in-frame clones, some missing. The sample includes about 90,000 clones, under 95% seen only once; the top ten take 4% to 6%. Sequenced material: peripheral blood, taken on day 0 of MenACWY control vaccination. This TCR derives from an adult in good health. J is TRBJ2-2 and V is TRBV19; D may match TRBD1 or TRBD2 (5 bases each). CDR3 nucleotide sequence: TGTGCCAGTAGGGATCGGGGACCACATGTCGGGGAGCTGTTTTTT. Translation gives CASRDRGPHVGELFF.